This TCR beta chain was retrieved from a study of T cell repertoires in cytomegalovirus infection. TCRdb ran MiXCR on the reads and lists one entry per CDR3 protein. The table includes fewer than 80,000 distinct CDR3 sequences, more than 3.5% detected once. This clonotype was seen repeatedly, ten times or more. Its antigen is unidentified. The CDR3 has 14 residues. V shed 3 bases and J shed 2 bases, with 10 bases lying between them. Findings of the study overall: Ex vivo responses were dominated by HLA-C-restricted CMV-specific TCR beta clonotypes.

The sequence derives from a human donor in good health (CMV status not recorded). Some clones in this sample may be carry-over from other donors' samples. Sample: PBMCs. The V call is TRBV12-3 or TRBV12-4, the J call TRBJ1-2; D ambiguous. CDR3 sequence (DNA): TGTGCCAGCAGTTTGCTCACAGCAAACTATGGCTACACCTTC. Protein product: CASSLLTANYGYTF.